This record concerns one TCR beta chain sequence. It has no known antigen specificity. No qualities accompany the bases; no much larger clone lies one base away. None of the patients had been given any treatment before thyroid surgery. The study retrospectively analysed patient clinical samples collected from about 2011 to 2018 using T-cell receptor beta sequencing. The library was built by means of PCR. The listed sequencing device is Illumina HiSeq 4000. High-throughput sequencing was used to profile the CDR3 region of the TCR beta-chain in every patient. The paper's processing steps were these. Drawing on CDR3 differences between clinicopathological groups, the researchers built a classifier meant to tell apart patients with distant-metastatic papillary thyroid cancer. To measure repertoire diversity the researchers used the Shannon index, while the Morisita-Horn index served to gauge how similar the tumor and blood repertoires were. The public reads were quality trimmed at Q25 with fastp and then assembled into clones with MiXCR by TCRdb, keeping productive beta chains. TCRdb's processing, not the study's, gives the V and J calls here. The sample yields 15,000 to 20,000 clones; approximately 30% were counted once. The ten largest clones represent 8% to 11% of the sample.

The data stem from a study of metastatic and nonmetastatic thyroid tumors (dated by TCRdb to 2019 to 2021). About the full investigation: For patients with malignant and with benign thyroid disease, the researchers compared repertoires between peripheral blood samples and tumor or nodule tissue samples.

From its cysteine to its phenylalanine, the CDR3 spans 14 amino acids. CDR3 DNA is the only sequence kept; it has 42 bases, read in frame from the first base. The germline V gene (reference sequence) supplies CDR1 PRHDT and CDR2 FYEKMQ. The V end gives up 4 bases and the J end 5 bases, leaving 6 bases in the junction not matched to a gene. Overall study results and their limits: In both blood and tumor samples, TCR beta diversity was reported to be significantly higher in malignant tumors than in benign nodules.

Sequencing was done on a sample of tumor tissue. The rearrangement joined TRBV13 to TRBJ1-2; 8 nucleotides in the junction match TRBD1. The origin of this receptor is a female donor with papillary thyroid cancer or a benign thyroid nodule (not recorded which). Some clones in this sample may be carry-over from other donors' samples. The bases are TGTGCCAGCAGCTCACAGGGGGAAGGGTATGGCTACACCTTC. This codes for CASSSQGEGYGYTF.